The rows below give T cell receptor beta chains drawn from one sample of a study of blood T cell repertoires in COVID-19. Assay used: immunoSEQ multiplex PCR; TCRdb lists only in-frame clones, some missing. The sample lists 250,000 to 350,000 clones, approximately 83% seen once, with roughly 4% in the top ten. What was sequenced was PBMCs or T cells enriched from blood (not recorded which). The receptor source for this set is a woman in her 30s who had recovered from COVID-19. The CDR3 runs from the conserved cysteine through the conserved F or W. A D gene is named only where the DNA matches it firmly.

j_call: TRBJ1-1
v_call: TRBV5-4
d_call: TRBD1
cdr3_aa: CASSPMNRQGARLEAFF

j_call: TRBJ1-1
v_call: TRBV7-9
d_call: TRBD1
cdr3_aa: CASSLTGDTEAFF

j_call: TRBJ2-1
v_call: TRBV19
d_call: NA
cdr3_aa: CASSIFQVSYNEQFF

j_call: TRBJ1-5
v_call: TRBV6-1
d_call: NA
cdr3_aa: CASSELWWGEGLDQPQHF

j_call: TRBJ1-2
v_call: TRBV27
d_call: TRBD1
cdr3_aa: CASSLGERQGRGYTF

j_call: TRBJ1-1
v_call: TRBV18
d_call: TRBD1
cdr3_aa: CASSYTNQGGTEAFF

j_call: TRBJ2-7
v_call: TRBV27
d_call: TRBD2
cdr3_aa: CASSMAGVRNEQYF

j_call: TRBJ2-7
v_call: TRBV27
d_call: TRBD1
cdr3_aa: CASSKPGQGPYEQYF

j_call: TRBJ2-1
v_call: TRBV28
d_call: NA
cdr3_aa: CASSAAGTPFSYNEQFF

j_call: TRBJ1-6
v_call: TRBV7-2
d_call: TRBD1
cdr3_aa: CASSSLPDRLNSPLHF

j_call: TRBJ1-5
v_call: TRBV7-9
d_call: NA
cdr3_aa: CASSSDGPGPQHF

j_call: TRBJ1-1
v_call: TRBV7-2
d_call: TRBD1
cdr3_aa: CASSLTTGTGSVAFF

j_call: TRBJ1-1
v_call: TRBV7-9
d_call: TRBD1
cdr3_aa: CASSAKGAMNTEAFF

j_call: TRBJ1-2
v_call: TRBV19
d_call: TRBD1
cdr3_aa: CASSATGGDYGYTF

j_call: TRBJ1-6
v_call: TRBV28
d_call: NA
cdr3_aa: CASSSLGESSPLHF

j_call: TRBJ1-4
v_call: TRBV4-1
d_call: TRBD1
cdr3_aa: CASSQGDRGPNNEKLFF

j_call: TRBJ2-5
v_call: TRBV9
d_call: TRBD2
cdr3_aa: CASSVELAGGLGETQYF

j_call: TRBJ2-1
v_call: TRBV5-4
d_call: TRBD1
cdr3_aa: CASSLGGTGVDEQFF

j_call: TRBJ1-2
v_call: TRBV5-4
d_call: NA
cdr3_aa: CASSDNRVLPLGYTF

j_call: TRBJ2-1
v_call: TRBV5-4
d_call: TRBD2
cdr3_aa: CASRPQNSGGAGGNEQFF

j_call: TRBJ1-1
v_call: TRBV29-1
d_call: TRBD1
cdr3_aa: CSVEGTGGERAFF

j_call: TRBJ1-2
v_call: TRBV6-5
d_call: TRBD1
cdr3_aa: CASVTGYYGYTF

j_call: TRBJ1-5
v_call: TRBV28
d_call: TRBD1
cdr3_aa: CASRLPGQSNQPQHF

j_call: TRBJ2-5
v_call: TRBV5-1
d_call: TRBD2
cdr3_aa: CASSLTKTSGGIQETQYF

j_call: TRBJ2-1
v_call: TRBV28
d_call: TRBD2
cdr3_aa: CASSKTSGRDNEQFF

j_call: TRBJ1-1
v_call: TRBV19
d_call: NA
cdr3_aa: CASRTTNMNTEAFF

j_call: TRBJ2-3
v_call: TRBV6-4
d_call: NA
cdr3_aa: CASSVGTSTDTQYF

j_call: TRBJ2-1
v_call: TRBV3-1/TRBV3-2
d_call: TRBD2
cdr3_aa: CASSPRGGADNEQFF

j_call: TRBJ2-7
v_call: TRBV5-8
d_call: TRBD1
cdr3_aa: CASRLRDRVEEQYF

j_call: TRBJ2-4
v_call: TRBV28
d_call: TRBD1
cdr3_aa: CASSKQGAGNIQYF

j_call: TRBJ2-2
v_call: TRBV25-1
d_call: NA
cdr3_aa: CASSDIGVNTGELFF

j_call: TRBJ2-2
v_call: TRBV19
d_call: TRBD2
cdr3_aa: CASISTTSGSNGELFF

j_call: TRBJ1-2
v_call: TRBV11-2
d_call: TRBD1
cdr3_aa: CASSSIRDRVRISYTF

j_call: TRBJ2-1
v_call: TRBV4-1
d_call: NA
cdr3_aa: CASSHVRAGDFYNEQFF

j_call: TRBJ2-7
v_call: TRBV28
d_call: TRBD1
cdr3_aa: CASSLEGTGDPYEQYF

j_call: TRBJ2-5
v_call: TRBV3-1/TRBV3-2
d_call: TRBD1
cdr3_aa: CASSPTGGRETQYF

j_call: TRBJ1-3
v_call: TRBV18
d_call: NA
cdr3_aa: CASSLAQQVHMDTIYF

j_call: TRBJ1-2
v_call: TRBV11-3
d_call: NA
cdr3_aa: CASSFRNSEAGLGANYGYTF

j_call: TRBJ1-2
v_call: TRBV7-9
d_call: NA
cdr3_aa: CASSFPLAYGYTF

j_call: TRBJ1-5
v_call: TRBV9
d_call: NA
cdr3_aa: CARLFATGRNQPQHF

j_call: TRBJ1-2
v_call: TRBV9
d_call: TRBD1
cdr3_aa: CASSSGGDRVYGYTF

j_call: TRBJ1-1
v_call: TRBV5-1
d_call: TRBD1
cdr3_aa: CASSLGQGGDTEAFF

j_call: TRBJ2-1
v_call: TRBV7-9
d_call: NA
cdr3_aa: CASSLEVSRSTNEQFF

j_call: TRBJ2-7
v_call: TRBV4-2
d_call: TRBD2
cdr3_aa: CASSQDMVAGELSYEQYF

j_call: TRBJ2-7
v_call: TRBV23-1
d_call: NA
cdr3_aa: CASSQGDEQYF

j_call: TRBJ1-2
v_call: TRBV11-2
d_call: NA
cdr3_aa: CASSLGRAITNYGYTF